This T cell receptor beta chain is from a study of human CD8 memory T cell subsets. According to its frequency, this clonotype is medium-sized. Its specificity is not known. Researchers made TCR beta libraries via UMI-labeled 5' RACE. TCRdb re-called the 5' RACE reads; one entry per CDR3 protein, DNA not given. This sample's table has some 10,000 distinct CDR3 sequences. Regarding the study as a whole: Greater diversity in stem-like memory than precursor exhausted T cells was suggested by Chao1 estimates. This study sequenced T cell receptor beta chains only. The authors found that stem-like memory and precursor exhausted T cell repertoires overlapped minimally.

CDR3 length equals 16 residues. Germline values: CDR1 SGHVS, CDR2 FQNEAQ. The source of this sequence is a human donor in good health. The source material was CD8+ stem-like memory T cells (TSCM and TCM) sorted from PBMCs. Subset given: stem-like memory CD8 T cells (TSTEM), CCR7+ PD-1- TIGIT-. The chain uses TRBV7-8 and TRBJ2-4; TCRdb's D call of TRBD2 is untestable without DNA. CDR3 loop: CASSTPGLVAKNIQYF.